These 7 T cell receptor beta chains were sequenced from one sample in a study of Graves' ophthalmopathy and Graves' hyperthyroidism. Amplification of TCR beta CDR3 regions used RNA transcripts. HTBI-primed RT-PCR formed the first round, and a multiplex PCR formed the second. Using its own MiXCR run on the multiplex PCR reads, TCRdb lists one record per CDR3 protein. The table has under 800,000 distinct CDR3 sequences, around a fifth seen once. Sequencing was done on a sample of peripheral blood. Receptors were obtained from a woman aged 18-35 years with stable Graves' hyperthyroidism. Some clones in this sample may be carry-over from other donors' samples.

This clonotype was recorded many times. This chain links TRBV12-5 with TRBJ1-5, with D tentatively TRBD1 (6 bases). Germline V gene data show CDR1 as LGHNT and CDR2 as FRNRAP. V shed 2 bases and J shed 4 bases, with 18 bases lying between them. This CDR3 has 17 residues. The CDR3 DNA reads TGTGCTAGTGGTTTGTATTTCGGGGGGCGAAAAAATCAGCCCCAGCATTTT. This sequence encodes CASGLYFGGRKNQPQHF. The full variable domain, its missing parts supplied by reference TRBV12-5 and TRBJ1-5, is DARVTQTPRHKVTEMGQEVTMRCQPILGHNTVFWYRQTMMQGLELLAYFRNRAPLDDSGMPKDRFSAEMPDATLATLKIQPSEPRDSAVYFCASGLYFGGRKNQPQHFGDGTRLSIL.

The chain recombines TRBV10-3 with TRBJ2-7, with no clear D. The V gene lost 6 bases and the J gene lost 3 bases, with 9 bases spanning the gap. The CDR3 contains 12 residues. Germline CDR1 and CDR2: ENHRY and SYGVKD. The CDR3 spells CAIRTVGYEQYF. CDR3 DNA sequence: TGTGCCATCAGGACCGTAGGCTACGAGCAGTACTTC.

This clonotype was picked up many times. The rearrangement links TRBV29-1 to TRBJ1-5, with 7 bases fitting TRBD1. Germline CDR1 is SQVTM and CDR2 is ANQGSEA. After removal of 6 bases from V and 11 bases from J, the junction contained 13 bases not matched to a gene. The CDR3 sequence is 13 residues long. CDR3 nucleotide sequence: TGCAGCGTGGCGGACAGGCCCACCACGGCCCAGCATTTT. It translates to CSVADRPTTAQHF.

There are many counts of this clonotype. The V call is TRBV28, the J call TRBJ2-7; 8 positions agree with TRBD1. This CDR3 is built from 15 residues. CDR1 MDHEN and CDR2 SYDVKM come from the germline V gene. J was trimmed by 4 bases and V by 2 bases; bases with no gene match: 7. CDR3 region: CASSLRGQGEYEQYF. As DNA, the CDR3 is TGTGCCAGCAGTTTAAGAGGACAGGGCGAGTACGAGCAGTACTTC.

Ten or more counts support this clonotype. CDR3 sequence reads: CASSPIAGDGGYTF. CDR3 nucleotide sequence: TGTGCCAGCAGCCCAATCGCAGGGGACGGTGGCTACACCTTC. The chain couples TRBV7-2 to TRBJ1-2; a possible D gene is TRBD1 (6 bases). Germline-derived CDR1 and CDR2 are SGHTA and FQGNSA. The CDR3 runs 14 residues. V lost 5 bases and J 7 bases, leaving 17 bases between the germline ends.

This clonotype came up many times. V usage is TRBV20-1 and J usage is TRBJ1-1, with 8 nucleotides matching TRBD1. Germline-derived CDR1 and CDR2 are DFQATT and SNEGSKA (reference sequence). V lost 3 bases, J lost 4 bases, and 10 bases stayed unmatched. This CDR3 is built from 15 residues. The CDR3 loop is CSASGQGMTSTEAFF. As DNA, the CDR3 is TGCAGTGCTAGCGGACAGGGAATGACGTCCACTGAAGCTTTCTTT.

The CDR3 sequence is CASSSGTGTSGELFF. Written as DNA, the CDR3 is TGTGCCAGCAGTTCCGGGACAGGGACGTCCGGGGAGCTGTTTTTT. The chain employs TRBV6-2 or TRBV6-3 and TRBJ2-2; 9 bases are a match to TRBD1. The CDR3 sequence is 15 residues long. Germline V gives CDR1 MNHEY, CDR2 SVGEGT. The V and J ends lost 4 bases and 6 bases, in that order; junction bases with no gene match: 6.